Sequencing of this T cell receptor beta chain was carried out in a study of blood T cell repertoires in COVID-19. The CDR3 has 15 residues. The V and J ends lost 6 bases and 0 bases, in that order; junction bases with no gene match: 8. Germline loops: CDR1 MNHEY, CDR2 SVGAGI. The method was immunoSEQ multiplex PCR; TCRdb's version includes in-frame clones alone and lacks a portion of them. The sample includes roughly 180,000 clones, roughly 88% seen only once; the top ten take roughly 1.2%. Sequencing used peripheral blood. This rearrangement joins TRBV6-5 to TRBJ2-7; 7 bases match TRBD2. The TCR was taken from a man aged 60 to 75 who had recovered from COVID-19. The CDR3 region has the DNA TGTGCCAGCAGACCACGGACGGGGGGCTCCTACGAGCAGTACTTC. The encoded protein is CASRPRTGGSYEQYF.